Following are 6 T cell receptor beta chains from one sample sequenced in a study of metastatic and nonmetastatic thyroid tumors. The entire patient cohort was treatment-naive prior to thyroid surgery. MiXCR re-clonotyped the PCR reads for TCRdb. The table lists about 24,000 clones, around 21% of them singletons. Material: blood. All receptors derive from a male donor with papillary thyroid cancer or a benign thyroid nodule (not recorded which). Some clones in this sample may be carry-over from other donors' samples.

In this sample, this clone turned up a few times. The rearrangement joins TRBV27 to TRBJ1-3; D is undetermined. V lost 7 bases and J 3 bases, leaving 22 bases between the germline ends. The CDR3 contains 17 residues. Per the germline V gene, CDR1 is MNHEY and CDR2 is SMNVEV (reference sequence). The CDR3: CASISNWAVLGGNTIYF. The CDR3 DNA reads as TGTGCCAGCATTTCCAACTGGGCAGTGTTGGGTGGAAACACCATATATTTT.

This chain connects TRBV6-2 or TRBV6-3 to TRBJ2-7; tentative D call: TRBD1 (7 bases). The V end was cut by 11 bases, the J end by 4 bases, with 15 bases between. CDR1 MNHEY and CDR2 SVGEGT come from the germline V gene. The length of the CDR3 is 12 residues. CDR3 DNA: TGTGCCGGGGGGACAGACCCTTACGAGCAGTACTTC. Protein: CAGGTDPYEQYF.

The chain is built from TRBV27 and TRBJ1-3; tentative D call: TRBD1 (6 bases). In germline, CDR1 is MNHEY, CDR2 SMNVEV (reference sequence). CDR3 length: 14 amino acids. Trimming pared 7 bases from V and 7 bases from J, leaving 17 bases between. CDR3 DNA sequence: TGTGCCAGCACGAAAGGGGGAGGGAGGAACACCATATATTTT. It encodes CASTKGGGRNTIYF.

This clone was seen ten or more times. The chain couples TRBV20-1 to TRBJ1-2; possibly TRBD1 for D (6 bases). Trimming shortened V by 5 bases and J by 5 bases, and 21 bases separated the two germline ends. The CDR3 length is 15 residues. The V gene's germline CDR1 is DFQATT and CDR2 SNEGSKA (reference sequence). As DNA, the CDR3 is TGCAGTGCTGACGACTGGCGTGGGGGCGCTTATGGCTACACCTTC. Protein product: CSADDWRGGAYGYTF.

This clone came up many times. Given a much more abundant clone one base away, this may be a read error. In the same sample, other DNA sequences code for this CDR3. The chain has TRBV6-1 and TRBJ2-7; D possibly matches TRBD1 or TRBD2 (5 bases each). Germline V gives CDR1 MNHNS, CDR2 SASEGT. V gave up 5 bases and J gave up 0 bases, with 11 bases separating them. The CDR3 consists of 14 residues. The DNA of the CDR3 is TGTGCCAGCAGTTGGGGGACCCTCTCCTACGAGCAGTACTTC. It yields the protein CASSWGTLSYEQYF.

Comments on this clone: One junction end disagrees with the germline gene, perhaps due to a read error. V gene TRBV4-1 combines with J gene TRBJ2-5, with D hard to call. Germline CDR1 reads MGHRA; CDR2 reads YSYEKL. This CDR3 is built from 16 residues. Here the CDR3 reads CANSQGYEGRQETQYF. The CDR3 DNA is TGCGCCAACAGCCAAGGATATGAAGGGCGCCAGGAGACCCAGTACTTC.